Below are 15 T cell receptor beta chains sequenced from a single sample in a study of blood T cell repertoires in COVID-19. The method was immunoSEQ multiplex PCR; TCRdb's version includes in-frame clones alone and lacks a portion of them. Counted here are roughly 82,000 clones, 82% occurring once; the ten biggest clones make up about 10%. The sequenced sample was peripheral blood. These receptors were collected from a man aged 60 to 75 with acute or convalescent COVID-19.

The gene calls are TRBV13 and TRBJ2-3; a weak D match, TRBD2 (6 bases). Trimming removed 6 bases at V and 3 bases at J, with 28 bases between. Germline V CDR1 and CDR2: PRHDT, FYEKMQ (reference sequence). CDR3 length equals 19 residues. Here the CDR3 reads CASSSNPGRAGFRTDTQYF. CDR3 sequence (DNA): TGTGCCAGCAGTTCCAACCCGGGACGGGCGGGGTTTCGGACAGATACGCAGTATTTT.

J is TRBJ1-1 and V is TRBV29-1; D possibly corresponds to TRBD1 (6 bases). Trimming cost V 7 bases and J 0 bases, with 12 bases left between them. The CDR3 runs 13 residues. CDR1 is SQVTM, CDR2 ANQGSEA, per germline. The CDR3 DNA sequence: TGCAGCGCGACACAGGGAATGAACACTGAAGCTTTCTTT. Translating gives CSATQGMNTEAFF.

The rearrangement joins TRBV19 to TRBJ1-5, with unresolved D. Germline V gene data show CDR1 as LNHDA and CDR2 as SQIVND (reference sequence). Trimming pared 5 bases from V and 4 bases from J, leaving 12 bases between. CDR3 length: 14 amino acids. CDR3 nucleotides: TGTGCCAGTAGTCTGGCAGCGAGAAATCAGCCCCAGCATTTT. This codes for CASSLAARNQPQHF.

This clone was observed a few times. This chain links TRBV18 with TRBJ1-5; no reliable D call. Between the trimmed V and J ends, which lost 4 bases and 4 bases, there was a span of 8 bases. This CDR3 has 13 amino acids. Germline-derived CDR1 and CDR2 are KGHSH and LQKENI. CDR3 bases: TGTGCCAGCTCACTAACAGAGAATCAGCCCCAGCATTTT. Translating it yields CASSLTENQPQHF.

V and J are TRBV18 and TRBJ2-2; D uncertain. V was trimmed by 3 bases and J by 4 bases, leaving 15 bases between them. Germline CDR1 is KGHSH and CDR2 is LQKENI. This CDR3 region has 16 residues. The DNA for the CDR3 is TGTGCCAGCTCACCCTCCGCGTCCATTGGCACCGGGGAGCTGTTTTTT. Translation gives CASSPSASIGTGELFF. Together with reference TRBV18 and TRBJ2-2, the CDR3 gives the full variable domain: NAGVMQNPRHLVRRRGQEARLRCSPMKGHSHVYWYRQLPEEGLKFMVYLQKENIIDESGMPKERFSAEFPKEGPSILRIQQVVRGDSAAYFCASSPSASIGTGELFFGEGSRLTVL.

The chain combines TRBV10-3 with TRBJ2-7; the D gene is possibly TRBD2 (5 bases). V lost 11 bases and J 3 bases, leaving 20 bases between the germline ends. CDR3 size: 14 residues. Germline CDR1 reads ENHRY; CDR2 reads SYGVKD. The CDR3 loop reads CASDPEGTFYEQYF. In DNA, the CDR3 is TGTGCCTCAGACCCAGAGGGTACCTTCTACGAGCAGTACTTC.

The V gene is TRBV4-3, the J gene TRBJ1-2; no reliable D call. Germline V lookup: CDR1 LGHNA, CDR2 YSLEER. Trimming removed 5 bases at V and 6 bases at J, with 19 bases between. The CDR3 sequence is 15 residues long. Here the CDR3 DNA reads TGCGCCAGCAGCTCCGGGCGCCAGGAGGTGAATGGCTACACCTTC. Its protein product is CASSSGRQEVNGYTF.

The J gene is TRBJ2-7, the V gene TRBV2, with D possibly matching TRBD1 (6 bases). The germline gives CDR1 SNHLY, CDR2 FYNNEI. The CDR3 sequence is 13 residues long. Trimming pared 5 bases from V and 2 bases from J, leaving 10 bases between. The CDR3 region has the DNA TGTGCCAGCAGTCGACAGGAGCCCTACGAGCAGTACTTC. It translates to CASSRQEPYEQYF.

The CDR3 DNA sequence: TGTGCCAGTAGTCCCTTGGGAGGAAGGAATGAAAAACTGTTTTTT. Translating gives CASSPLGGRNEKLFF. This sequence joins TRBV19 and TRBJ1-4; D gene ambiguous. Germline V gives CDR1 LNHDA, CDR2 SQIVND (reference sequence). This CDR3 comprises 15 residues. With 5 bases removed from V and 5 bases from J, the gap between germline ends came to 15 bases.

The chain carries TRBV6-4 and TRBJ2-2; possible D gene TRBD2, 6 bases. Trimming removed 0 bases from V and 6 bases from J, with 8 bases in between. Germline CDR1 and CDR2: MRHNA and SNTAGT. The CDR3 covers 14 residues. The CDR3 region is CASSDSEGAGELFF. In DNA form, the CDR3 reads TGTGCCAGCAGTGACTCGGAGGGCGCCGGGGAGCTGTTTTTT.

V gene TRBV3-1 (or the pseudogene TRBV3-2) combines with J gene TRBJ1-4, with unresolved D. The ends were cut back, 1 base at V and 7 bases at J, with 13 bases in the middle. Germline CDR1 LGHDT, CDR2 YNNKEL (reference sequence). CDR3 length: 15 residues. CDR3 nucleotide sequence: TGTGCCAGCAGCCAAGTGATGCGTTCGGGTGAAAAACTGTTTTTT. As protein: CASSQVMRSGEKLFF.

This rearrangement joins TRBV30 to TRBJ1-4, with D possibly TRBD1 on 5 matching bases. Germline-derived CDR1 and CDR2 are GTSNPN and SVGIG (reference sequence). V shed 2 bases and J shed 7 bases, with 14 bases lying between them. The CDR3 has 14 amino acids. DNA for the CDR3: TGTGCCTGGAGTTCGAGGGGCGGGGGTGAAAAACTGTTTTTT. It translates to CAWSSRGGGEKLFF.

This chain joins TRBV11-2 and TRBJ1-2; TRBD1 is a possible D gene (5 bases). This CDR3 has 14 amino acids. Germline V gives CDR1 SGHAT, CDR2 FQNNGV. The ends were cut back, 2 bases at V and 5 bases at J, with 12 bases in the middle. This chain's CDR3 is CASSLFQGTYGYTF. The DNA for the CDR3 is TGTGCCAGCAGCTTATTCCAGGGAACATATGGCTACACCTTC.

This rearrangement joins TRBV9 to TRBJ2-1; 14 bases line up with TRBD2. This CDR3 comprises 15 residues. J lost 4 bases, V lost 4 bases, and 1 base had no gene match. CDR1 and CDR2 (germline): SGDLS, YYNGEE. CDR3 bases: TGTGCCAGCAGCCGGACTAGCGGGGGGTACAATGAGCAGTTCTTC. Encoded protein: CASSRTSGGYNEQFF.

The chain is built from TRBV7-2 and TRBJ1-5; D may be TRBD1 (6 bases). V was shortened by 6 bases and J by 1 base, with 13 bases between the two germline ends. The CDR3 contains 15 residues. The germline V gene has CDR1 SGHTA and CDR2 FQGNSA. Here the CDR3 reads CASSSHRVSNQPQHF. The CDR3 DNA sequence: TGTGCCAGCAGTTCCCACAGGGTGAGCAATCAGCCCCAGCATTTT.